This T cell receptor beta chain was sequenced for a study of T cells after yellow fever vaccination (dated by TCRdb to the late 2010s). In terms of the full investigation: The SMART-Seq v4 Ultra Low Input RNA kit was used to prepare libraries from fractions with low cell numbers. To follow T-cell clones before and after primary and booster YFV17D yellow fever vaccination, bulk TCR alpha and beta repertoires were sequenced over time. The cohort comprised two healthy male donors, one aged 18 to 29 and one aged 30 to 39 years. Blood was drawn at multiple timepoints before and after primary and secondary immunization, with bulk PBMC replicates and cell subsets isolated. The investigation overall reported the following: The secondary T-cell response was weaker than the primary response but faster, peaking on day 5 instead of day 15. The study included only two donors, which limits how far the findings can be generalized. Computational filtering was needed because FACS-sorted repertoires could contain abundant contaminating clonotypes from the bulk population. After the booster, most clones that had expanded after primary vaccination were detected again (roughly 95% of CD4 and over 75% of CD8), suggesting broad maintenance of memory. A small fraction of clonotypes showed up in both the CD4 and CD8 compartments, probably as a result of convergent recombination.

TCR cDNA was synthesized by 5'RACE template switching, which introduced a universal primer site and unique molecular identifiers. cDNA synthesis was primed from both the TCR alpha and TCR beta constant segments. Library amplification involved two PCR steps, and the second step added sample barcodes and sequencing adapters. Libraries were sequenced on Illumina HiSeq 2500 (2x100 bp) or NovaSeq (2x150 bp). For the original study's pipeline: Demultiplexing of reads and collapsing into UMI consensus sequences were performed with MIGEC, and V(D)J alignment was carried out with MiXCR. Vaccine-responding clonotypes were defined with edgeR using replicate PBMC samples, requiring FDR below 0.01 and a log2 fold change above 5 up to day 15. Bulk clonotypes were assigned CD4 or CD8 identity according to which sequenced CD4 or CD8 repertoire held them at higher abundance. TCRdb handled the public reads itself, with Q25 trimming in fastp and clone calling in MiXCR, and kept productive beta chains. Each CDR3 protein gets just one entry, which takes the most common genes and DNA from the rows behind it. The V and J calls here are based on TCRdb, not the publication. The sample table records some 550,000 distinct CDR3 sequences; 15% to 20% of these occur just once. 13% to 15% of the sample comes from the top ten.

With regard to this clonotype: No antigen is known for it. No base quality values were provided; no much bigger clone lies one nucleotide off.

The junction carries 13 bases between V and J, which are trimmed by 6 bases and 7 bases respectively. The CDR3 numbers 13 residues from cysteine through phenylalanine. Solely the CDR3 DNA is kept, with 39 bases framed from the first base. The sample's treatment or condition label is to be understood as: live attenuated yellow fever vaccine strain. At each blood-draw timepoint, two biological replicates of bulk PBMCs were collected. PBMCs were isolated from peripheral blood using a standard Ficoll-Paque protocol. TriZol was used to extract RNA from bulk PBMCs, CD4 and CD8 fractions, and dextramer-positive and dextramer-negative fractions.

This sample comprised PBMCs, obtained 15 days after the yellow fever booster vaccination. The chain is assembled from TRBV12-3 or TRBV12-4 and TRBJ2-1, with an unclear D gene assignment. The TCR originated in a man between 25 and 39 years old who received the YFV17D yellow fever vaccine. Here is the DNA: TGTGCCAGCAGGGCTGGAGCCTTAAATGAGCAGTTCTTC. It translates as CASRAGALNEQFF.